This passage covers 5 T cell receptor beta chains from one sample sequenced in a study of blood T cell repertoires in COVID-19 (dated by TCRdb to the early 2020s). Receptor amplification or capture employed the immunoSEQ multiplex PCR assay. TCRdb's version of the immuneACCESS table is confined to in-frame rearrangements and falls short of the full clone set. An unresolved V gene accounts for under half of the shortfall where checked; the remainder is of unknown origin. Present in this sample are over 110,000 clones, roughly 78% of which were seen just once. Of the sample, approximately 3.6% falls within the top ten clones. The sample comprised peripheral blood. The receptors derive from a man aged 60 to 69 with acute or convalescent COVID-19.

The rearrangement uses TRBV29-1 and TRBJ1-3, with a weak D call TRBD1 (6 bases). This CDR3 contains 14 residues. V was cut by 6 bases and J by 1 base, with 13 bases left in between. Germline CDR1 and CDR2: SQVTM and ANQGSEA. As DNA, the CDR3 is TGCAGCGTAGGGGGGGGCCAGTCTGGAAACACCATATATTTT. This codes for CSVGGGQSGNTIYF.

This chain connects TRBV6-6 to TRBJ1-6; 7 bases agree with TRBD1. CDR3 length: 16 amino acids. Trimming removed 6 bases from V and 5 bases from J; junction bases left unmatched: 10. The germline CDR1 and CDR2 sequences are MNHNY and SVGAGI (reference sequence). CDR3 in amino acids: CASREPGQSNNSPLHF. The CDR3 DNA reads as TGTGCCAGCAGAGAACCGGGACAGTCGAATAATTCACCCCTCCACTTT.

The gene calls are TRBV19 and TRBJ1-5, with TRBD1 matching 7 bases. The CDR3 totals 14 residues. The ends lost 7 bases at V and 6 bases at J; junction bases unmatched: 9. The germline V gene has CDR1 LNHDA and CDR2 SQIVND (reference sequence). The CDR3 DNA reads TGTGCCAGTAAGACAGGGAAGGCGGTTCAGCCCCAGCATTTT. It encodes CASKTGKAVQPQHF.

This chain uses TRBV28 with TRBJ2-1; unclear D gene. V lost 3 bases and J 8 bases, leaving 8 bases between the germline ends. This CDR3 region has 12 residues. CDR1 is MDHEN and CDR2 is SYDVKM in the germline V gene. The CDR3 sequence is CASSFGDYEQFF. CDR3 bases: TGTGCCAGCAGTTTCGGAGACTATGAGCAGTTCTTC.

This sequence joins TRBV30 and TRBJ1-3; D remains ambiguous. Germline loops: CDR1 GTSNPN, CDR2 SVGIG (reference sequence). With 3 bases removed from V and 4 bases from J, the gap between germline ends came to 13 bases. The CDR3 loop spans 14 amino acids. This CDR3 reads CAWSPRGTGNTIYF. As DNA, the CDR3 is TGTGCCTGGAGCCCCCGGGGTACGGGAAACACCATATATTTT. Combining the CDR3 with reference TRBV30 and TRBJ1-3 gives the whole variable domain SQTIHQWPATLVQPVGSPLSLECTVEGTSNPNLYWYRQAAGRGLQLLFYSVGIGQISSEVPQNLSASRPQDRQFILSSKKLLLSDSGFYLCAWSPRGTGNTIYFGEGSWLTVV.